The clone carrying this T cell receptor (beta chain) was seen a handful of times. Its antigen remains unidentified. These data come from a study of OX40 agonist ivuxolimab in advanced cancers. General study findings and limits: CD8+ T cells were the subset that, on average, had more expanded clones than CD4+. In the expanded peripheral T cells, antigen specificity was never determined. Several nonresponders also turned out to have low normalized T-cell clonal expansion.

Germline V CDR1 and CDR2: SGHTA, FQGNSA. The CDR3 consists of 16 residues. The trim removed 1 base at V and 0 bases at J, leaving 5 bases unmatched. Baseline, cycle 4 day 1, and cycle 7 day 1 were the blood sampling points. Assay used: immunoSEQ multiplex PCR; TCRdb lists only in-frame clones, some missing. The data hold about 71,000 clones, with around 80% observed a single time. The sequence came from an adult with an advanced solid tumor such as melanoma, head and neck, liver or kidney cancer. The chain is built from TRBV7-2 and TRBJ2-5; 7 bases match TRBD1. The sequencing here drew on CD4+ or CD8+ T cells sorted from blood, taken in a trial of the OX40 agonist ivuxolimab. CDR3 amino acids: CASSLGLGQNQETQYF. CDR3 bases: TGTGCCAGCAGCTTAGGATTGGGACAGAACCAAGAGACCCAGTACTTC.